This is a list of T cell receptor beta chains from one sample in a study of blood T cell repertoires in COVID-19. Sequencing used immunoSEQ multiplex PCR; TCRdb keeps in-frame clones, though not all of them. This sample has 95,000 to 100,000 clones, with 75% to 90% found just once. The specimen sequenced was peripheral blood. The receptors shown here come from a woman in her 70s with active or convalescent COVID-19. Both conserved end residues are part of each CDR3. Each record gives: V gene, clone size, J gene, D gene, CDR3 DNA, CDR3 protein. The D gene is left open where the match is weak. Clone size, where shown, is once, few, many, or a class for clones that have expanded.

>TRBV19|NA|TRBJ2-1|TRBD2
TGTGCCAGTAGTATGTCTGGGACTAGCGGGGGGTACTACAATGAGCAGTTCTTC
CASSMSGTSGGYYNEQFF
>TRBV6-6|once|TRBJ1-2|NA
TGTGCCAGCAGTTACGGCCTTAACAGGGATGGCTACACCTTC
CASSYGLNRDGYTF
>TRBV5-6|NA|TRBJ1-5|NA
TGTGCCAGCAGCTCTTACGGACAGAGTAATCAGCCCCAGCATTTT
CASSSYGQSNQPQHF
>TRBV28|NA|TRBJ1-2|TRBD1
TGTGCCAGCAGTGCGACAGGGATCTATGGCTACACCTTC
CASSATGIYGYTF
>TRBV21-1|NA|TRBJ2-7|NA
TGTGCCAGCAGCAAACCCCTAACTAGGAGAGTTTACGAGCAGTACTTC
CASSKPLTRRVYEQYF
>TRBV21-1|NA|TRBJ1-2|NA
TGTGCCAGCCGCCTTCAGGGGGCGCATGGCTATGGCTACACCTTC
CASRLQGAHGYGYTF
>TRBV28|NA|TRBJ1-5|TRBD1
TGTGCCAGCAGTCCGACAGGGGGCACAAATCAGCCCCAGCATTTT
CASSPTGGTNQPQHF
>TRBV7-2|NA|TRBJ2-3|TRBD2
TGTGCCAGCAGCTTGGGGGGGGTTTACACAGATACGCAGTATTTT
CASSLGGVYTDTQYF
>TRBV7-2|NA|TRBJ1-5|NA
TGTGCCAGCAGCCCCTCAGGGGAGCAGCCCCAGCATTTT
CASSPSGEQPQHF
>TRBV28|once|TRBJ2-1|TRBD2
TGTGCCAGCAGTCCTAGCGGGGGGGCCGGAGAGCAGTTCTTC
CASSPSGGAGEQFF
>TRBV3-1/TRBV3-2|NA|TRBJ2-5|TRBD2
TGTGCCAGCAGAACGCTGGGACTAGCGGAAGAGACCCAGTACTTC
CASRTLGLAEETQYF
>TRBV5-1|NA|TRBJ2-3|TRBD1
TGCGCCAGCAGCTTGGCGTTCGGACAGGGGAGCACAGATACGCAGTATTTT
CASSLAFGQGSTDTQYF
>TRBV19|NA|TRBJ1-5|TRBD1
TGTGCCAGTAGTACTCTAGGGACAGTTCATTATGGCAATCAGCCCCAGCATTTT
CASSTLGTVHYGNQPQHF
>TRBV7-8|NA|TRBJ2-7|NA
TGTGCCAGCAGCTTAGTATTAGGGGAACGGCAGTACTTC
CASSLVLGERQYF
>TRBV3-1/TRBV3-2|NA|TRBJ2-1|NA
TGTGCCAGCAGCCAAGTCTCCCAGGGGAAAAACAATGAGCAGTTCTTC
CASSQVSQGKNNEQFF
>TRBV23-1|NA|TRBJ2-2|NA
TGCGCCAGCAGTCAAGTAGACTCCTTCACCGGGGAGCTGTTTTTT
CASSQVDSFTGELFF
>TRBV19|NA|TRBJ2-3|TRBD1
TGTGCCACCAAGAGACAGGGGGCCACAGATACGCAGTATTTT
CATKRQGATDTQYF
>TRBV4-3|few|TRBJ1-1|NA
TGCGCCAGCAGCCAAGACTGGAACACTGAAGCTTTCTTT
CASSQDWNTEAFF
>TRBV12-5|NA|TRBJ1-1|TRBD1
TGTGCTAGTGTTACAGGGGGCGGCCAGGAAACTGAAGCTTTCTTT
CASVTGGGQETEAFF
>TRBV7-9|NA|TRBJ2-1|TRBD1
TGTGCCAGCACCCTTAGTGGGACAGGAAGTACCACCCCGACTCTCTTC
CASTLSGTGSTTPTLF
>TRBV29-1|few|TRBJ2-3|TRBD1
TGCAGCGTTTCACAGGGGGTCGGGGATACGCAGTATTTT
CSVSQGVGDTQYF
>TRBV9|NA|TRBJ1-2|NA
TGTGCCAGCAGCCCTTCGACAGTTGCCTATGGCTACACCTTC
CASSPSTVAYGYTF
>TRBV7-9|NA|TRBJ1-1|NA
TGTGCCAGCAGCTTAGAGAGGCGCACTGAAGCTTTCTTT
CASSLERRTEAFF
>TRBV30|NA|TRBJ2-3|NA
TGTGCCATGGAGAAGCGGGTGAAAGATACGCAGTATTTT
CAMEKRVKDTQYF
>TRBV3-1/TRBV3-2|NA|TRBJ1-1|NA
TGTGCCAGCAGCCAGAGTGTAAACACTGAAGCTTTCTTT
CASSQSVNTEAFF
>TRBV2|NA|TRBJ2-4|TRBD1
TGTGCCAGCAGTGAGACAGGGGCTCAAAACATTCAGTACTTC
CASSETGAQNIQYF
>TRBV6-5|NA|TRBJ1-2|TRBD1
TGTGCCAGCAGAGGACAGGACCTCTATGGCTACACCTTC
CASRGQDLYGYTF
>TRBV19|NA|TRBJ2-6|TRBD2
TGTGCCAGTAGTATTACCGGGACTAGCGGCTTCTCTGGGGCCAACGTCCTGACTTTC
CASSITGTSGFSGANVLTF
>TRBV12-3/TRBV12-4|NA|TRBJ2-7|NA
TGTGCCAGTCCGAAGGGGACACAATACGAGCAGTACTTC
CASPKGTQYEQYF
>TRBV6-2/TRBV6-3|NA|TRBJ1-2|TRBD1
TGTGCCAGCAGTTCCGACCTGACAGGGCGGGATGGCTACACCTTC
CASSSDLTGRDGYTF
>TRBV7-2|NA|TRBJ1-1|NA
TGTGCCAGCAGCTTAATCACACAGAACACTGAAGCTTTCTTT
CASSLITQNTEAFF
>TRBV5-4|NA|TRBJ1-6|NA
TGTGCCAGCAGCTCGCAGGGAAATAATTCACCCCTCCACTTT
CASSSQGNNSPLHF
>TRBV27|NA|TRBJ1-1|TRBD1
TGTGCCAGCATTCGGACAGGAGGCATGAACACTGAAGCTTTCTTT
CASIRTGGMNTEAFF
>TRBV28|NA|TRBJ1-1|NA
TGTGCCAGCAGTTGGGACGGGGGAGACACTGAAGCTTTCTTT
CASSWDGGDTEAFF
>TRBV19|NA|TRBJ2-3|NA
TGTGCCAGTAGTTATTCACTAGCTTACACAGATACGCAGTATTTT
CASSYSLAYTDTQYF
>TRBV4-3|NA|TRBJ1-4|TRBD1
TGCGCCAGCAGCCAAGTATTAGGGACAGGGCGCGAAAAACTGTTTTTT
CASSQVLGTGREKLFF
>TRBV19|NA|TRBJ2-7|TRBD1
TGTGCCAGTGGGGACAGGGGTGTCAACGAGCAGTACTTC
CASGDRGVNEQYF